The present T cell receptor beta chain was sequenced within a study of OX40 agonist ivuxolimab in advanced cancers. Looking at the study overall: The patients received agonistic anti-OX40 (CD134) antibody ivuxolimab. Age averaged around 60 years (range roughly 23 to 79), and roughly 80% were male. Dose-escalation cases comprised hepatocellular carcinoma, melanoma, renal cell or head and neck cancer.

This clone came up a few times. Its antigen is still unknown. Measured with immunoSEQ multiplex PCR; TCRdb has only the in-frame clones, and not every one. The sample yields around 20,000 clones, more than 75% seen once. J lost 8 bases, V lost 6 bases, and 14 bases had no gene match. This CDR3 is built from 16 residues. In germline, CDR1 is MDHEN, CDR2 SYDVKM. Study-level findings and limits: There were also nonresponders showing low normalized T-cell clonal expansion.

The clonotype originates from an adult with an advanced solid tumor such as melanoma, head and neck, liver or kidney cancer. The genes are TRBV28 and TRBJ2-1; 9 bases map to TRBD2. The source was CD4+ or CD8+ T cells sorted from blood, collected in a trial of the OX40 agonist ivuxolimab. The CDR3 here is CASSPLRRGGRDEQFF. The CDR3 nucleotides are TGTGCCAGCAGCCCCCTGAGGCGGGGGGGCCGGGATGAGCAGTTCTTC.